This T cell receptor (beta chain) is from a study of human T cells and chemical hapten exposure. The CDR3 covers 15 residues. V trimming: 6 bases; J trimming: 4 bases; junction bases outside the gene matches: 8. Germline loops: CDR1 SGHAT, CDR2 FQNNGV. TCRdb itself ran the RACE reads through MiXCR, one entry per CDR3 protein. The profile shows 110,000 to 150,000 distinct CDR3 sequences, roughly 12% of them singletons. Described time point: patch test 2, 6 weeks after DPC sensitization. This sample's treatment: therapeutic diphenylcyclopropenone sensitization with weekly scalp DPC. This specimen was whole blood, taken in connection with sensitization to the hapten diphenylcyclopropenone (DPC). The V and J genes are TRBV11-2 and TRBJ2-1; 8 nucleotides align to TRBD2. The receptor's source is a woman in her forties or fifties with alopecia areata. Some clones in this sample may be carry-over from other donors' samples. This CDR3 reads CASSRSGGGYNEQFF. The CDR3 nucleotides read TGTGCCAGCAGTAGGTCGGGAGGGGGATACAATGAGCAGTTCTTC.